Listed below are T cell receptor beta chains from one sample, sequenced in a study of T cell changes during pregnancy in multiple sclerosis. Measured with immunoSEQ multiplex PCR; TCRdb has only the in-frame clones, and not every one. The table lists approximately 85,000 clones, approximately 94% of them singletons. Here the sequenced sample was peripheral blood, taken in the third trimester of pregnancy. The receptors were gathered from a female donor with multiple sclerosis, enrolled in a pregnancy study. Each CDR3 is given with its conserved first and last residue. A D gene is named only where the DNA matches it firmly. Size is omitted from some rows. Given values are once, few, many or a class for expanded clones.

d_gene: .
j_gene: TRBJ2-7
abundance: .
v_gene: TRBV9
CDR3nt: TGTGCCAGCAGCGTAGATCCAGCCCCGGGCGAGCAGTACTTC
CDR3aa: CASSVDPAPGEQYF

d_gene: .
j_gene: TRBJ1-1
abundance: few
v_gene: TRBV11-2
CDR3nt: TGTGCCAGCAGCTTCCCCGGAGGGATCACTGAAGCTTTCTTT
CDR3aa: CASSFPGGITEAFF

d_gene: TRBD1
j_gene: TRBJ1-1
abundance: .
v_gene: TRBV9
CDR3nt: TGTGCCAGCGGGATGGACAGGGGACGTCGGAACACTGAAGCTTTCTTT
CDR3aa: CASGMDRGRRNTEAFF

d_gene: TRBD1
j_gene: TRBJ1-4
abundance: .
v_gene: TRBV19
CDR3nt: TGTGCCAGTACCCTCAGACGAGGACAGGGACCTGAAAAACTGTTTTTT
CDR3aa: CASTLRRGQGPEKLFF

d_gene: TRBD1
j_gene: TRBJ2-7
abundance: once
v_gene: TRBV9
CDR3nt: TGTGCCAGCAGCGTAGGACAGGGGGGTTACGAGCAGTACTTC
CDR3aa: CASSVGQGGYEQYF

d_gene: .
j_gene: TRBJ1-2
abundance: .
v_gene: TRBV7-9
CDR3nt: TGTGCCAGCAGCTTAGAGCCGGGCCGAGCGGGGGGCTACACCTTC
CDR3aa: CASSLEPGRAGGYTF

d_gene: .
j_gene: TRBJ1-2
abundance: .
v_gene: TRBV7-9
CDR3nt: TGTGCCAGCAGCTTAGCGCAGGTAGACTATGGCTACACCTTC
CDR3aa: CASSLAQVDYGYTF

d_gene: TRBD2
j_gene: TRBJ2-7
abundance: .
v_gene: TRBV5-1
CDR3nt: TGCGCCAGCAGCTCACCGGGGGGAATTCCCGAGCAGTACTTC
CDR3aa: CASSSPGGIPEQYF

d_gene: TRBD1
j_gene: TRBJ1-1
abundance: .
v_gene: TRBV6-5
CDR3nt: TGTGCCAGTAGACAGGGAAACACTGAAGCTTTCTTT
CDR3aa: CASRQGNTEAFF

d_gene: TRBD2
j_gene: TRBJ2-1
abundance: .
v_gene: TRBV7-9
CDR3nt: TGTGCCAGCAGCTTAGCCCTCCTAGCGGGGGAGAATGAGCAGTTCTTC
CDR3aa: CASSLALLAGENEQFF

d_gene: .
j_gene: TRBJ2-7
abundance: .
v_gene: TRBV5-1
CDR3nt: TGCGCCAGCAGCTTGGCCGGCTCCTACGAGCAGTACTTC
CDR3aa: CASSLAGSYEQYF

d_gene: TRBD2
j_gene: TRBJ2-1
abundance: .
v_gene: TRBV5-1
CDR3nt: TGCGCCAGCAGCTTCGAGCGGGGGGGCGGGAATTACAATGAGCAGTTCTTC
CDR3aa: CASSFERGGGNYNEQFF

d_gene: .
j_gene: TRBJ1-1
abundance: once
v_gene: TRBV6-5
CDR3nt: TGTGCCAGCAGTTACATAGGGGTCATGAACACTGAAGCTTTCTTT
CDR3aa: CASSYIGVMNTEAFF

d_gene: .
j_gene: TRBJ1-1
abundance: .
v_gene: TRBV5-5
CDR3nt: TGTGCCAGCAGTACACCACAGCGGGTTACTGAAGCTTTCTTT
CDR3aa: CASSTPQRVTEAFF

d_gene: .
j_gene: TRBJ2-1
abundance: .
v_gene: TRBV7-8
CDR3nt: TGTGCCAGCAGGACGAGGGCGGCGACAAGCGGACCCAATGAGCAGTTCTTC
CDR3aa: CASRTRAATSGPNEQFF

d_gene: .
j_gene: TRBJ2-5
abundance: .
v_gene: TRBV19
CDR3nt: TGTGCCAGTAGTATTTTAGAAGGTCGGGGGGCGGTTTACTTC
CDR3aa: CASSILEGRGAVYF

d_gene: TRBD1
j_gene: TRBJ1-6
abundance: few
v_gene: TRBV5-4
CDR3nt: TGTGCCAGCAGCTTGGCAGGGGGCTCCTATAATTCACCCCTCCACTTT
CDR3aa: CASSLAGGSYNSPLHF

d_gene: .
j_gene: TRBJ1-3
abundance: .
v_gene: TRBV4-1
CDR3nt: TGCGCCAGCAGCCAAGATCTAAGGGGAGGTGGTGGAAACACCATATATTTT
CDR3aa: CASSQDLRGGGGNTIYF

d_gene: TRBD1
j_gene: TRBJ2-5
abundance: once
v_gene: TRBV7-9
CDR3nt: TGTGCCAGCAGCTGGCAGGGGGCGAGAGAGACCCAGTACTTC
CDR3aa: CASSWQGARETQYF

d_gene: TRBD1
j_gene: TRBJ2-5
abundance: once
v_gene: TRBV27
CDR3nt: TGTGCCAGCAGTTTATCGGACAGGCCGGAGACCCAGTACTTC
CDR3aa: CASSLSDRPETQYF

d_gene: .
j_gene: TRBJ1-2
abundance: .
v_gene: TRBV7-8
CDR3nt: TGTGCCAGCAGCTTACTTCACGGTGGCGGTGGCTACACCTTC
CDR3aa: CASSLLHGGGGYTF

d_gene: .
j_gene: TRBJ1-2
abundance: .
v_gene: TRBV29-1
CDR3nt: TGCAGCGTTGATATAGGGGCTTGGAATGGCTACACCTTC
CDR3aa: CSVDIGAWNGYTF

d_gene: .
j_gene: TRBJ1-1
abundance: .
v_gene: TRBV21-1
CDR3nt: TGTGCCAGCAGCAAAAGGGACAGGAACACTGAAGCTTTCTTT
CDR3aa: CASSKRDRNTEAFF

d_gene: .
j_gene: TRBJ2-7
abundance: .
v_gene: TRBV6-5
CDR3nt: TGTGCCAGCAGTTACGGGACAACCGAGCAGTACTTC
CDR3aa: CASSYGTTEQYF

d_gene: TRBD2
j_gene: TRBJ2-1
abundance: once
v_gene: TRBV11-3
CDR3nt: TGTGCCAGCAGCTTAGTCGGGGGGGCCTACAATGAGCAGTTCTTC
CDR3aa: CASSLVGGAYNEQFF

d_gene: .
j_gene: TRBJ1-4
abundance: .
v_gene: TRBV11-2
CDR3nt: TGTGCCAGCAGCACCCGGGTCGAAAAACTGTTTTTT
CDR3aa: CASSTRVEKLFF

d_gene: TRBD1
j_gene: TRBJ1-2
abundance: once
v_gene: TRBV5-1
CDR3nt: TGCGCCAGCAGCCCCGGGGACAGGGACCTTTATGGCTACACCTTC
CDR3aa: CASSPGDRDLYGYTF

d_gene: TRBD1
j_gene: TRBJ2-7
abundance: .
v_gene: TRBV5-5
CDR3nt: TGTGCCAGCAGCTCTTCGGACAGGGGTCACGAGCAGTACTTC
CDR3aa: CASSSSDRGHEQYF

d_gene: .
j_gene: TRBJ1-2
abundance: .
v_gene: TRBV28
CDR3nt: TGTGCCAGCAGTTTACAAGGGGGGGGAGGTGTCCTCGACGACGGCTACACCTTC
CDR3aa: CASSLQGGGGVLDDGYTF

d_gene: .
j_gene: TRBJ1-4
abundance: .
v_gene: TRBV7-2
CDR3nt: TGTGCCAGCAGCTCCCCCGTTGCACCAAGGAGGCTGTTTTTT
CDR3aa: CASSSPVAPRRLFF

d_gene: .
j_gene: TRBJ2-5
abundance: .
v_gene: TRBV7-7
CDR3nt: TGTGCTAGCAGCTTGGGCAGCCAAGAGACCCAGTACTTC
CDR3aa: CASSLGSQETQYF

d_gene: TRBD1
j_gene: TRBJ2-3
abundance: once
v_gene: TRBV19
CDR3nt: TGTGCCAGTAACCTCGGGACAGGGAGGTCAGATACGCAGTATTTT
CDR3aa: CASNLGTGRSDTQYF

d_gene: .
j_gene: TRBJ1-3
abundance: .
v_gene: TRBV30
CDR3nt: TGTGCCTGGAGTGTAAAGGGAGGCTTTGGAAACACCATATATTTT
CDR3aa: CAWSVKGGFGNTIYF

d_gene: TRBD1
j_gene: TRBJ1-1
abundance: .
v_gene: TRBV15
CDR3nt: TGTGCCACCAGCTCTGACAGGGGCTGGACTGAAGCTTTCTTT
CDR3aa: CATSSDRGWTEAFF

d_gene: .
j_gene: TRBJ2-7
abundance: .
v_gene: TRBV5-4
CDR3nt: TGTGCCAGCAGCCACCCGGGAGCTTCCTACGAGCAGTACTTC
CDR3aa: CASSHPGASYEQYF

d_gene: TRBD2
j_gene: TRBJ2-3
abundance: .
v_gene: TRBV6-4
CDR3nt: TGTGCCAGCCTCCATCGGCTAGCGGGGGGGCGAATCCCCGCAGATACGCAGTATTTT
CDR3aa: CASLHRLAGGRIPADTQYF

d_gene: .
j_gene: TRBJ1-2
abundance: once
v_gene: TRBV6-5
CDR3nt: TGTGCCAGCACCCAGGGCCCCAACTATGGCTACACCTTC
CDR3aa: CASTQGPNYGYTF

d_gene: TRBD1
j_gene: TRBJ1-4
abundance: .
v_gene: TRBV2
CDR3nt: TGTGCCAGCACCCCTATAGGGGGCTCCTCCAACTTTGGGAAACTGTTTTTT
CDR3aa: CASTPIGGSSNFGKLFF

d_gene: TRBD2
j_gene: TRBJ2-5
abundance: once
v_gene: TRBV15
CDR3nt: TGTGCCACCAGCACTGGGACTAGCGGGAGACAAGAGACCCAGTACTTC
CDR3aa: CATSTGTSGRQETQYF

d_gene: TRBD2
j_gene: TRBJ2-3
abundance: .
v_gene: TRBV7-7
CDR3nt: TGTGCTAGCAGCTTAGGAGCGGGGGCGACAGATACGCAGTATTTT
CDR3aa: CASSLGAGATDTQYF

d_gene: .
j_gene: TRBJ1-2
abundance: .
v_gene: TRBV5-6
CDR3nt: TGTGCCAGCAGCTCGGGGTATTATGGCTACACCTTC
CDR3aa: CASSSGYYGYTF

d_gene: .
j_gene: TRBJ2-3
abundance: .
v_gene: TRBV7-3
CDR3nt: TGTGCCAGCAGCTTACTGGGGGCTCCAGATACGCAGTATTTT
CDR3aa: CASSLLGAPDTQYF

d_gene: .
j_gene: TRBJ1-1
abundance: .
v_gene: TRBV19
CDR3nt: TGTGCCAGTAGTCCGGCAGGAGCGGGCGAACCTGAAGCTTTCTTT
CDR3aa: CASSPAGAGEPEAFF

d_gene: TRBD2
j_gene: TRBJ2-7
abundance: .
v_gene: TRBV7-2
CDR3nt: TGTGCCAGCAGCTTTACTAGCGGACCCTACGAGCAGTACTTC
CDR3aa: CASSFTSGPYEQYF

d_gene: TRBD1
j_gene: TRBJ2-7
abundance: .
v_gene: TRBV10-3
CDR3nt: TGTGCCATCAGTGGGCTCCAGGGGGCTATATCCTACGAGCAGTACTTC
CDR3aa: CAISGLQGAISYEQYF

d_gene: .
j_gene: TRBJ2-2
abundance: .
v_gene: TRBV11-3
CDR3nt: TGTGCCAGCAGCTTAAGCCCCCGTGGAGGGGGCTTGGTCGGGGAGCTGTTTTTT
CDR3aa: CASSLSPRGGGLVGELFF

d_gene: .
j_gene: TRBJ2-6
abundance: .
v_gene: TRBV29-1
CDR3nt: TGCAGCGTTGAAGAGACAGGTTACCATTCTGGGGCCAACGTCCTGACTTTC
CDR3aa: CSVEETGYHSGANVLTF

d_gene: .
j_gene: TRBJ2-3
abundance: .
v_gene: TRBV4-2
CDR3nt: TGTGCCAGCAGCCAAGCGAGAACAGATACGCAGTATTTT
CDR3aa: CASSQARTDTQYF

d_gene: .
j_gene: TRBJ1-6
abundance: .
v_gene: TRBV18
CDR3nt: TGTGCCAGCTCACCAGGACTTAATTCACCCCTCCACTTT
CDR3aa: CASSPGLNSPLHF